The present entry profiles one T cell receptor beta chain with its context. These data originate in a study of cytomegalovirus exposure and HLA in healthy donors. Germline lookup yields CDR1 SGHVS and CDR2 FQNEAQ. With 6 bases removed from V and 0 bases from J, the gap between germline ends came to 11 bases. The CDR3 has 15 residues. This table comes from immunoSEQ multiplex PCR, and its TCRdb copy is limited to in-frame clones, with some not included. The table shows about 330,000 clones, with 87% occurring only once. The sample was PBMCs. The chain recombines TRBV7-8 with TRBJ2-2; no clear D. The origin of this receptor is a woman in her 30s in good health and CMV-seropositive. The CDR3 DNA sequence: TGTGCCAGCAGAGAGGTAGCCGCGAACACCGGGGAGCTGTTTTTT. Protein product: CASREVAANTGELFF.